This T cell receptor beta chain was observed in a study of control samples from healthy donors and cancer patients. Here immunoSEQ multiplex PCR was the method, and the copy in TCRdb shows in-frame clones only, minus some. The data contain around 120,000 clones, just over 90% of them singletons. This CDR3 has 14 residues. V trimming: 5 bases; J trimming: 7 bases; junction bases outside the gene matches: 5. Germline V CDR1 and CDR2: WNHNN, SYGVQD (reference sequence). The sequenced sample consisted of blood. This sequence was found in a woman under 30 in good health. The chain is built from TRBV10-1 and TRBJ1-4; 9 nucleotides align to TRBD1. The CDR3 loop reads CASSPRDRAEKLFF. CDR3 nucleotide sequence: TGCGCCAGCAGTCCCCGGGACAGGGCTGAAAAACTGTTTTTT.